Detailed here is one T cell receptor beta chain. TCRdb keeps only in-frame clones here, not all; method: immunoSEQ multiplex PCR. Seen here are some 150,000 clones, more than 85% observed once, and the top ten hold 1%. The entry originates in a study of OX40 agonist ivuxolimab in advanced cancers. Patients had blood sampled at baseline and again on cycle 4 day 1 and cycle 7 day 1. The V segment lost 6 bases and the J segment 5 bases; nucleotides outside the gene matches: 1. This CDR3 region has 13 residues. Germline CDR1 is LNHDA and CDR2 is SQIVND (reference sequence). The TCR comes from an adult with an advanced solid tumor such as melanoma, head and neck, liver or kidney cancer. The chain employs TRBV19 and TRBJ1-5; 10 nucleotides match TRBD1. This specimen was CD4+ or CD8+ T cells sorted from blood, taken in a trial of the OX40 agonist ivuxolimab. In nucleotides, the CDR3 is TGTGCCAGTAGGGACAGGGGGGATCAGCCCCAGCATTTT. Protein sequence: CASRDRGDQPQHF.